The clone carrying this T cell receptor beta chain was seen more than once but under ten times. The identical CDR3 is also encoded by other nucleotide sequences in the sample. The entry originates in a study of shared clonotypes between healthy human individuals. At the deep level, the assay was run. Assay: immunoSEQ multiplex PCR; the TCRdb copy retains only in-frame clones and omits some. This repertoire shows 2 million to 2.5 million clones, around 95% found once; its top ten account for about 0.13%. The sequenced material came from naive CD4+ T cells sorted from blood. Specified subset: CD45RA+ positively selected. The receptor's source is a man in his late teens or twenties in good health.

CDR3 coding DNA: TGTGCCAGCAGTTCCTACTACGAGCAGTACTTC. Its protein is CASSSYYEQYF. V is TRBV27 and J is TRBJ2-7; no definite D call. This CDR3 contains 11 residues. Germline CDR1 and CDR2: MNHEY and SMNVEV (reference sequence). Trimming pared 4 bases from V and 3 bases from J, leaving 4 bases between.